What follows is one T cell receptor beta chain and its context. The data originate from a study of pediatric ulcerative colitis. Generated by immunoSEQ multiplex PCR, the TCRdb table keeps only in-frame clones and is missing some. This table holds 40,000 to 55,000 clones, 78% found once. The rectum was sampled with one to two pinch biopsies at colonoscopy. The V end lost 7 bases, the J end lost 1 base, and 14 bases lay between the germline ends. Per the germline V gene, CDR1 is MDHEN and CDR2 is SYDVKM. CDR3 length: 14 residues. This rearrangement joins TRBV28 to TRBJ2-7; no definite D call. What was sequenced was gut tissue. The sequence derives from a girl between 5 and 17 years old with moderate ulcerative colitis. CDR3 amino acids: CASTMGGRSYEQYF. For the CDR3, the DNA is TGTGCCAGCACTATGGGTGGCAGGTCCTACGAGCAGTACTTC.